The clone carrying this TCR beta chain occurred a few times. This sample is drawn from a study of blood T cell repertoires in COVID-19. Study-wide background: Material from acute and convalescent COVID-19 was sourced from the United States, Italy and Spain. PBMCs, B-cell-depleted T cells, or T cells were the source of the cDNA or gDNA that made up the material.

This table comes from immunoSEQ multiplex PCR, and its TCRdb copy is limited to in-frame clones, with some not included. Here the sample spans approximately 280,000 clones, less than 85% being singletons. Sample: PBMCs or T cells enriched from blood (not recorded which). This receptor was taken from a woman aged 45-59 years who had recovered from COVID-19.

The CDR3 DNA follows: TGTGCCAGCAGCTTAAGCTTGACCTATAATTCACCCCTCCACTTT. Protein product: CASSLSLTYNSPLHF. The chain combines TRBV7-2 with TRBJ1-6; D gene unclear. V was pared by 2 bases and J by 2 bases, with 7 bases between. This CDR3 spans 15 amino acids. Germline V gene data show CDR1 as SGHTA and CDR2 as FQGNSA.